The 23 T cell receptor beta chains presented below share a single source sample, sequenced in a study of T cells in women clearing cervical HPV infection. Repertoires were generated with immunoSEQ multiplex PCR, while TCRdb's copy carries only in-frame clones and drops some. The sample's table shows roughly 34,000 clones. Source material: blood buffy coat. The receptors shown here come from a woman between 18 and 75 years old with a cervical HPV16 infection that either progressed to CIN3+ or cleared (not recorded which).

As to this clone: The CDR3 extends 3 residues past the end of the read, so its final part is completed from the germline J gene. The gene calls are TRBV7-9 and TRBJ1-1; tentative D call: TRBD1 (6 bases). Germline V gives CDR1 SEHNR, CDR2 FQNEAQ (reference sequence). This CDR3 is 11 amino acids long. CDR3 residues: CASSPGVEAFF. The covered CDR3 bases are TGTGCCAGCAGCCCAGGGGTGGAA. The full variable domain, with the rest looked up from reference TRBV7-9 and TRBJ1-1, is DTGVSQNPRHKITKRGQNVTFRCDPISEHNRLYWYRQTLGQGPEFLTYFQNEAQLEKSRLLSDRFSAERPKGSFSTLEIQRTEQGDSAMYLCASSPGVEAFFGQGTRLTVV.

In regard to this clone: The CDR3 end is not reached by the read, which stops 3 residues before it; the germline J gene fills it in. The chain links TRBV20-1 to TRBJ2-5, with 12 bases fitting TRBD2. V was clipped by 0 bases and J by 4 bases; unmatched bases: 3. CDR3 length: 15 amino acids. In germline, CDR1 is DFQATT, CDR2 SNEGSKA (reference sequence). CDR3 in amino acids: CSARETTSGGETQYF. Partial CDR3 DNA: TGCAGTGCTAGAGAAACGACTAGCGGGGGAGAGACC.

On this clone itself: Coverage ceases 3 residues before the CDR3 finishes, and the germline J gene fills in the end. The gene calls are TRBV2 and TRBJ1-2; the D gene is possibly TRBD1 (5 bases). This CDR3 is built from 12 residues. Germline V gives CDR1 SNHLY, CDR2 FYNNEI. CDR3: CASSDTWGGYTF. The part of the CDR3 DNA that was read is TGTGCCAGCAGTGATACTTGGGGCGGC.

About this clone itself: The observed sequence ends 3 residues before the CDR3 terminus, with the missing tail filled in from the germline J gene. V usage is TRBV5-4 and J usage is TRBJ2-7; TRBD1 might be the D (6 bases). Trimming took off 0 bases at V and 2 bases at J, with 9 bases between the two ends. This CDR3 comprises 14 residues. CDR1 is SGHNT, CDR2 YYREEE, per germline (reference sequence). The CDR3 region is CASSLGTVTYEQYF. The CDR3 bases that were read are TGTGCCAGCAGCTTGGGGACAGTTACCTACGAG.

As for this clone: The read ends 3 residues early relative to the CDR3; the germline J gene fills the gap. The chain combines TRBV7-8 with TRBJ1-2; 8 bases are a match to TRBD1. The trim removed 2 bases at V and 6 bases at J, leaving 5 bases unmatched. The V gene's germline CDR1 is SGHVS and CDR2 FQNEAQ. CDR3 size: 14 residues. The CDR3 DNA, read in part, is TGTGCCAGCAGCTTAACAGACAGGGGAGATGGC. Translation gives CASSLTDRGDG. The entire CDR3 protein is CASSLTDRGDGYTF.

Note on this clone: The read comes to an end 3 residues before the CDR3 does, leaving the germline J gene to fill in the end. The genes are TRBV19 and TRBJ2-2, with D possibly TRBD1 on 6 matching bases. This CDR3 is built from 15 residues. The germline gives CDR1 LNHDA, CDR2 SQIVND (reference sequence). Trimming left V 5 bases short and J 0 bases short, with 10 bases between. The DNA read from the CDR3 is TGTGCCAGTAGTTTCGAGGGGGCGAACACCGGGGAG. This gives the protein CASSFEGANTGE. The CDR3 reads in full as CASSFEGANTGELFF.

A remark on this clone: The missing CDR3 end, 3 residues past where the read stops, is filled in from the germline J gene. V usage is TRBV11-2 and J usage is TRBJ1-6, with a tentative D call TRBD1 (5 bases). The length of the CDR3 is 15 residues. The germline gives CDR1 SGHAT, CDR2 FQNNGV. The V and J ends lost 1 base and 5 bases respectively, with 9 bases between them. The CDR3 bases that were read are TGTGCCAGCAGCTTAGTCTACAGGAATAATTCACCC. Translation gives CASSLVYRNNSP. From start to end, the CDR3 is CASSLVYRNNSPLHF.

Points on this clone: The observed sequence ends 3 residues before the CDR3 terminus, with the missing tail filled in from the germline J gene. The chain employs TRBV7-9 and TRBJ2-1; 7 nucleotides agree with TRBD2. Germline loops: CDR1 SEHNR, CDR2 FQNEAQ (reference sequence). This CDR3 is 14 amino acids long. Losses at the gene ends were 4 bases for V and 7 bases for J; bases not matched to a gene: 7. The CDR3 DNA, read in part, is TGTGCCAGCAGCTCCCCTGGGGGGGGGAATGAG. Residues: CASSSPGGGNE. From start to end, the CDR3 is CASSSPGGGNEQFF.

Remarks on this clone: The read terminates 3 residues ahead of where the CDR3 ends, so the germline J gene completes it. The V call is TRBV18, the J call TRBJ2-1; 9 bases fit TRBD2. The CDR3 loop spans 18 amino acids. Trimming at V came to 2 bases and at J to 9 bases, leaving 17 bases not matched to a gene. The germline V gene has CDR1 KGHSH and CDR2 LQKENI. CDR3 bases read: TGTGCCAGCTCACCAATTGACGGGCGGGAGGGCTATTTCGGTGAG. Its protein is CASSPIDGREGYFGE. The CDR3, in full, reads CASSPIDGREGYFGEQFF.

CDR3 bases read: TGCAGTGCTAGAGATCCCGGGACAGGGGGCTTCAACACTGAA. The encoded protein is CSARDPGTGGFNTE. The whole CDR3 protein reads CSARDPGTGGFNTEAFF. The chain uses TRBV20-1 and TRBJ1-1; TRBD1 agrees at 12 bases. The read comes to an end 3 residues before the CDR3 does, leaving the germline J gene to fill in the end. The V gene's germline CDR1 is DFQATT and CDR2 SNEGSKA (reference sequence). V was clipped by 0 bases and J by 2 bases; unmatched bases: 7. The CDR3 runs to 17 residues.

Notes on this clone: The CDR3 extends 3 residues past the end of the read, so its final part is completed from the germline J gene. This rearrangement joins TRBV5-1 to TRBJ2-7, with 7 nucleotides matching TRBD1. The CDR3 consists of 14 residues. Germline V gene lookup returns CDR1 SGHRS and CDR2 YFSETQ. V lost 4 bases to trimming and J lost 2 bases; unmatched junction nucleotides: 6. Incomplete CDR3 DNA: TGCGCCAGCAGCGTTATCGGGACAGCCTACGAG. Amino acids: CASSVIGTAYE. The whole CDR3 reads CASSVIGTAYEQYF.

Remarks on this clone: Read coverage stops 3 residues before the CDR3 terminus; the germline J gene supplies the remainder. This rearrangement joins TRBV18 to TRBJ1-1; the D gene is possibly TRBD1 (5 bases). This CDR3 region has 14 residues. V gave up 4 bases and J gave up 1 base, with 10 bases separating them. The germline V gene encodes CDR1 KGHSH and CDR2 LQKENI. The CDR3 spells CASSQGHTNTEAFF. Partial CDR3 DNA: TGTGCCAGCTCACAAGGACACACGAACACTGAA.

About this clone itself: The read terminates 3 residues before the CDR3 end, so the remaining end is supplied by the germline J gene. This chain links TRBV25-1 with TRBJ2-7, with 8 positions matching TRBD1. Germline CDR1 MGHDK, CDR2 SYGVNS. The CDR3 covers 15 residues. V lost 6 bases and J lost 0; bases outside the gene matches: 7. The CDR3 DNA, read in part, is TGTGCCAGCAGCCTGGGACAGGTGAGCTCCTACGAG. Translation: CASSLGQVSSYE. The full CDR3 sequence reads CASSLGQVSSYEQYF.

The CDR3 sequence is CASSLDRASNEQFF. The CDR3 bases that were read are TGTGCCAGCAGCTTAGATAGGGCATCCAATGAG. This chain uses TRBV11-3 with TRBJ2-1; no clear D. The read falls 3 residues short of the CDR3 end, and the missing part is taken from the germline J gene. This CDR3 has 14 residues. Trimming stripped 0 bases from V and 6 bases from J, with 9 bases between. Germline values: CDR1 SGHNT, CDR2 YENEEA. Based on the CDR3 plus reference TRBV11-3 and TRBJ2-1, the full variable domain is EAGVVQSPRYKIIEKKQPVAFWCNPISGHNTLYWYLQNLGQGPELLIRYENEEAVDDSQLPKDRFSAERLKGVDSTLKIQPAELGDSAVYLCASSLDRASNEQFFGPGTRLTVL.

As regards this clone: The CDR3 is cut off 3 residues early in the read; its end comes from the germline J gene. This chain joins TRBV19 and TRBJ1-1; D is possibly TRBD1 (5 bases). The germline V and J ends were trimmed by 10 bases and 0 bases, with 15 bases remaining between them. Germline V gene sequence: CDR1 LNHDA, CDR2 SQIVND (reference sequence). The CDR3 totals 14 residues. The sequenced CDR3 bases are TGTGCCACCACCTGGGGGGTAATGAACACTGAA. It specifies CATTWGVMNTE. The whole CDR3 protein is CATTWGVMNTEAFF.

CDR3 in amino acids: CASSLAQIQETQYF. Partial CDR3 DNA: TGTGCCAGCAGCTTAGCACAGATACAAGAGACC. This chain joins TRBV7-9 and TRBJ2-5; D call uncertain. The read comes to an end 3 residues before the CDR3 does, leaving the germline J gene to fill in the end. Germline CDR1 is SEHNR and CDR2 is FQNEAQ (reference sequence). Deletions cut 0 bases from V and 2 bases from J, with 7 bases between. CDR3 length: 14 residues.

Points on this clone: Sequencing ends 3 residues short of the CDR3 end; the germline J gene provides the rest. J is TRBJ2-1 and V is TRBV19; tentatively, D is TRBD2 (7 bases). The CDR3 is 14 residues long. Between the trimmed V and J ends, which lost 3 bases and 4 bases, there was a span of 10 bases. Germline loops: CDR1 LNHDA, CDR2 SQIVND (reference sequence). CDR3 sequence: CASSIRGGYNEQFF. The part of the CDR3 DNA that was read is TGTGCCAGTAGTATCAGGGGAGGGTACAATGAG.

On this clone itself: The CDR3 end falls 3 residues outside the read, so it is completed with the germline J gene. V is TRBV7-9 and J is TRBJ2-7; tentatively, D is TRBD1 (6 bases). This CDR3 region has 12 residues. V was pared by 5 bases and J by 6 bases, with 11 bases between. Germline-derived CDR1 and CDR2 are SEHNR and FQNEAQ (reference sequence). The covered CDR3 bases are TGTGCCAGCAGCGCGCAGGGGACCGAG. It specifies CASSAQGTE. The full CDR3 is CASSAQGTEQYF.

Worth noting for this clone: The read ends 3 residues before the CDR3 terminus; that terminus is restored from the germline J gene. The chain is built from TRBV11-2 and TRBJ2-7; D is unclear. CDR3 length: 12 residues. From germline, CDR1 is SGHAT and CDR2 FQNNGV. Deletions cut 0 bases from V and 4 bases from J, with 4 bases between. The sequenced part of the CDR3 DNA is TGTGCCAGCAGCTTAGATAGATACGAG. Amino acid sequence: CASSLDRYE. The CDR3 in its entirety is CASSLDRYEQYF.

A note on this clone: The observed sequence ends 3 residues before the CDR3 terminus, with the missing tail filled in from the germline J gene. This chain joins TRBV2 and TRBJ2-5, with 9 nucleotides matching TRBD2. CDR3 length equals 17 residues. J gave up 4 bases and V 5 bases, and 14 bases lay outside the gene matches. Germline V lookup: CDR1 SNHLY, CDR2 FYNNEI. CDR3 amino acids: CASSLHRTSAIGETQYF. The part of the CDR3 DNA that was read is TGTGCCAGCAGTCTCCACCGGACTAGCGCCATAGGAGAGACC. The variable domain in full, completed from reference TRBV2 and TRBJ2-5, reads EPEVTQTPSHQVTQMGQEVILRCVPISNHLYFYWYRQILGQKVEFLVSFYNNEISEKSEIFDDQFSVERPDGSNFTLKIRSTKLEDSAMYFCASSLHRTSAIGETQYFGPGTRLLVL.

Details on this clone: The DNA ends 3 residues before the CDR3 does, and the rest of the CDR3 is filled in from the germline J gene. The chain couples TRBV19 to TRBJ1-2; D is perhaps TRBD1 (5 bases). Germline CDR1 LNHDA, CDR2 SQIVND (reference sequence). This CDR3 region has 13 residues. This CDR3 reads CASSIQGVGGYTF. The CDR3 DNA, read in part, is TGTGCCAGTAGTATTCAGGGTGTAGGGGGC.

With regard to this clone: The read ends 3 residues early relative to the CDR3; the germline J gene fills the gap. The V call is TRBV5-6, the J call TRBJ1-4; 9 nucleotides align to TRBD1. Germline V gives CDR1 SGHDT, CDR2 YYEEEE. V was pared by 4 bases and J by 8 bases, with 6 bases of the junction left unmatched. The CDR3 loop spans 14 amino acids. CDR3 sequence reads: CASSRDRVSEKLFF. The CDR3 DNA, read in part, is TGTGCCAGCAGCCGGGACAGGGTCAGCGAAAAA.

To note about this clone: Read sequence stops 3 residues before the CDR3 end, and the germline J gene provides the missing end. J is TRBJ1-2 and V is TRBV5-5, with unresolved D. Trimming removed 0 bases at V and 4 bases at J, with 13 bases between. The CDR3 covers 15 residues. Germline V gene sequence: CDR1 SGHKS, CDR2 YYEKEE (reference sequence). CDR3 loop: CASSLADWRSYGYTF. CDR3 bases read: TGTGCCAGCAGCTTGGCGGACTGGAGAAGCTATGGC.